These T cell receptor beta chains were read from a single sample in a study of cytomegalovirus exposure and HLA in healthy donors. TCRdb keeps only in-frame clones here, not all; method: immunoSEQ multiplex PCR. This sample has about 160,000 clones, with approximately 90% found just once. Sequencing was carried out using PBMCs. The receptors come from a woman in her thirties in good health and CMV-seronegative. Both conserved end residues are trimmed from each CDR3. Fields, in order: clone size, V gene, CDR3 protein. Rows may omit the clone size; those that give it use once, few, many or a size class.

.,TRBV7-2,ASSLGGRGTGSLSLH
.,TRBV5-1,ASSGLHRDRYEQY
.,TRBV5-1,ASSRLPTGDTGELF
.,TRBV30,ALLAPPYEQY
.,TRBV9,ASSASSDYGYT
once,TRBV15,ATSRDREGRQPQH
once,TRBV27,ASKSGAGNTIY
.,TRBV9,ASSVAGVSYNEQF
.,TRBV18,ASSDLEGADGYT
.,TRBV6-1,ASRDPSEQY
.,TRBV18,ASSQGQENTEAF
.,TRBV5-4,ASSPRTAQQRGYT
.,TRBV6-1,ASSMSSGASYEQY
.,TRBV19,ASSIGLAGGLRSETQY
few,TRBV2,ASSGYGQETQY
.,TRBV7-6,ASSLARDAAYEQY
once,TRBV19,ASSKDRGNTEAF
.,TRBV27,ASSWAGGTYGYT
.,TRBV4-1,ASSHGAGSTDTQY
.,TRBV28,ASSSLGTGGYEQY
.,TRBV18,ASSPSLNTEAF
.,TRBV5-6,ASSPKRPLPLREQETQY
few,TRBV4-1,ASSSGKGYGYT
.,TRBV10-3,AITPGGNYGYT
.,TRBV7-8,ASSWNPTGLYGYT
.,TRBV6-5,ASSLDRGGRYEQY
.,TRBV5-1,ASSLAGYTGELF